This T cell receptor beta chain was found in a study of early T cells in non-severe SARS-CoV-2 infection. Looking at the study overall: Investigators sequenced bulk RNA drawn from unsorted whole blood, and chains remained unpaired.

Trimming took 1 base from V and 0 from J, leaving 11 bases between them. Germline V lookup: CDR1 LGHNA, CDR2 YNFKEQ. The CDR3 extends over 16 amino acids. Unique molecular identifier tags were affixed to discrete cDNA molecules. TCRdb re-derived calls from the 5' RACE reads in MiXCR, one entry per CDR3 protein. The table has about 62,000 distinct CDR3 sequences, approximately 9.3% seen once; the top ten hold 1.2%. This clonotype appeared a few times. The chain links TRBV4-2 to TRBJ2-3; a possible D gene is TRBD2 (6 bases). The sequencing input was whole blood. The TCR comes from an adult who was a healthcare worker with PCR-confirmed SARS-CoV-2 infection or an uninfected control (not recorded which). For the CDR3, the DNA is TGTGCCAGCAGCCAAGGAGTAGCGGAGAGCACAGATACGCAGTATTTT. This translates into CASSQGVAESTDTQYF.